These 23 T cell receptor beta chains were sequenced from one sample in a study of T cell responses to AZD1222 COVID-19 vaccine. Clones were read by immunoSEQ multiplex PCR, and TCRdb kept only the in-frame ones, dropping some. Of around 130,000 clones detected, roughly 92% appear once; the ten largest clones hold 5% to 7%. The starting material was peripheral blood, obtained on day 0 of AZD1222 vaccination. Receptor source: an adult in good health.

The chain uses TRBV6-5 and TRBJ2-7, with D possibly called TRBD1 or TRBD2 (5 bases each). Germline assignment: CDR1 MNHEY and CDR2 SVGAGI. CDR3 length: 14 residues. V gave up 6 bases and J gave up 4 bases, with 16 bases separating them. DNA for the CDR3: TGTGCCAGCAGCCCCCAGGGCGGGCTTTACGAGCAGTACTTC. Its protein is CASSPQGGLYEQYF.

The chain recombines TRBV30 with TRBJ2-4, with 10 bases matching TRBD1. The trim removed 5 bases at V and 0 bases at J, leaving 16 bases unmatched. The CDR3 has 19 amino acids. Looked up from germline, CDR1 is GTSNPN and CDR2 is SVGIG (reference sequence). The CDR3 DNA follows: TGTGCCTGGTCCCGAGCCGGGACAGGGGTTATAGTAGCCAAAAACATTCAGTACTTC. The encoded protein is CAWSRAGTGVIVAKNIQYF.

This chain links TRBV9 with TRBJ1-6; D gene uncertain. Germline assignment: CDR1 SGDLS and CDR2 YYNGEE. Trimming took off 4 bases at V and 9 bases at J, with 14 bases between the two ends. The CDR3 has 14 residues. CDR3 protein: CASSIGPEGSPLHF. CDR3 nucleotides: TGTGCCAGCAGCATTGGCCCAGAGGGTTCACCCCTCCACTTT.

The chain has TRBV30 and TRBJ1-5; D uncertain. The CDR3 spans 13 residues. The ends were cut back, 2 bases at V and 3 bases at J, with 8 bases in the middle. The V gene's germline CDR1 is GTSNPN and CDR2 SVGIG (reference sequence). Written as DNA, the CDR3 is TGTGCCTGGAGTAGACAAGTCAATCAGCCCCAGCATTTT. Translated: CAWSRQVNQPQHF.

V is TRBV5-4 and J is TRBJ2-7; D gene ambiguous. The CDR3 is 11 amino acids. Trimming stripped 2 bases from V and 6 bases from J, with 6 bases between. The germline V gene has CDR1 SGHNT and CDR2 YYREEE (reference sequence). DNA for the CDR3: TGTGCCAGCAGCTTACGAGGCGAGCAGTACTTC. Translation gives CASSLRGEQYF.

The chain recombines TRBV9 with TRBJ2-1; D may be TRBD2 (7 bases). Germline assignment: CDR1 SGDLS and CDR2 YYNGEE. This CDR3 contains 15 residues. V dropped 4 bases and J dropped 8 bases, with 19 bases sitting between them. The CDR3 protein is CASSPYGGGGDEQFF. Written as DNA, the CDR3 is TGTGCCAGCAGCCCCTATGGGGGGGGCGGGGATGAGCAGTTCTTC.

The count of this clone is one. V gene TRBV11-3 combines with J gene TRBJ2-5, with D perhaps given as TRBD1 or TRBD2 (6 bases each). Trimming pared 6 bases from V and 4 bases from J, leaving 15 bases between. Germline assignment: CDR1 SGHNT and CDR2 YENEEA. CDR3 length: 14 residues. CDR3 residues: CASSTGGGRETQYF. CDR3 bases: TGTGCCAGCAGTACCGGGGGCGGGCGAGAGACCCAGTACTTC.

A few counts support this clone. The chain recombines TRBV4-2 with TRBJ2-5; TRBD2 is a possible D gene (5 bases). This CDR3 has 16 residues. CDR1 is LGHNA and CDR2 is YNFKEQ in the germline V gene. Trimming shortened V by 0 bases and J by 1 base, and 12 bases separated the two germline ends. DNA of the CDR3: TGTGCCAGCAGCCAAGACGGGGTTGAGCCCCAAGAGACCCAGTACTTC. It specifies CASSQDGVEPQETQYF.

In this sample, this clone turned up once. The chain links TRBV28 to TRBJ2-7; 7 positions match TRBD1. The CDR3 runs to 14 residues. V lost 7 bases, J lost 2 bases, and 8 bases stayed unmatched. Germline CDR1 is MDHEN and CDR2 is SYDVKM. CDR3 DNA: TGTGCCAGCATGAATGGTGGGACAGCCTACGAGCAGTACTTC. Translation: CASMNGGTAYEQYF.

This clone was seen once. This chain uses TRBV4-1 with TRBJ1-2; the D gene is possibly TRBD1 (6 bases). The V gene's germline CDR1 is MGHRA and CDR2 YSYEKL. This CDR3 region has 15 residues. V lost 4 bases, J lost 4 bases, and 16 bases lay in between. The CDR3 sequence is CASSPWDTEGYGYTF. CDR3 bases: TGCGCCAGCAGCCCATGGGACACCGAGGGCTATGGCTACACCTTC.

V gene TRBV30 combines with J gene TRBJ2-6, with D tentatively TRBD2 (6 bases). The CDR3 contains 15 residues. Germline loops: CDR1 GTSNPN, CDR2 SVGIG (reference sequence). V shed 6 bases and J shed 4 bases, with 16 bases lying between them. The CDR3 bases are TGTGCCTGCACTGTGGGAGGTTCCGGGGCCAACGTCCTGACTTTC. It codes for CACTVGGSGANVLTF. Supplemented by reference TRBV30 and TRBJ2-6, the full variable domain reads SQTIHQWPATLVQPVGSPLSLECTVEGTSNPNLYWYRQAAGRGLQLLFYSVGIGQISSEVPQNLSASRPQDRQFILSSKKLLLSDSGFYLCACTVGGSGANVLTFGAGSRLTVL.

V is TRBV5-1 and J is TRBJ2-1; D might be TRBD1 (6 bases). The length of the CDR3 is 15 residues. Germline V gene data show CDR1 as SGHRS and CDR2 as YFSETQ. V dropped 0 bases and J dropped 8 bases, with 15 bases sitting between them. The CDR3 DNA reads as TGCGCCAGCAGCTTGGGGATACAGGGCCGGGATGAGCAGTTCTTC. This encodes CASSLGIQGRDEQFF.

This chain links TRBV27 with TRBJ1-3; tentatively, D is TRBD1 (5 bases). The V end was cut by 6 bases, the J end by 3 bases, with 12 bases between. Per the germline V gene, CDR1 is MNHEY and CDR2 is SMNVEV (reference sequence). This CDR3 has 14 residues. CDR3 loop: CASRPTANGNTIYF. The CDR3 region has the DNA TGTGCCAGCAGGCCGACAGCAAATGGAAACACCATATATTTT.

This clone was seen only once. The V call is TRBV28, the J call TRBJ2-1, with 7 bases aligning to TRBD2. Germline-derived CDR1 and CDR2 are MDHEN and SYDVKM. The J segment lost 6 bases and the V segment lost 9 bases, leaving 8 bases of the junction unmatched. The CDR3 sequence is 13 residues long. The DNA of the CDR3 is TGTGCCAGTTGGGAGCGGGATCGCAATGAGCAGTTCTTC. As protein: CASWERDRNEQFF.

The chain combines TRBV7-3 with TRBJ1-3; a weak D match, TRBD1 (6 bases). This CDR3 is built from 14 residues. Trimming removed 5 bases at V and 1 base at J, with 9 bases between. CDR1 SGHTA and CDR2 FQGTGA come from the germline V gene. CDR3 region: CASSLGQSGNTIYF. CDR3 coding DNA: TGTGCCAGCAGCCTCGGACAGTCTGGAAACACCATATATTTT.

In its sample, this clone ranks as medium-sized. The gene calls are TRBV5-4 and TRBJ2-7; TRBD2 agrees at 15 bases. CDR3 length: 16 residues. Trimming took 4 bases from V and 9 from J; bases not matched to a gene: 11. In germline, CDR1 is SGHNT, CDR2 YYREEE (reference sequence). In nucleotides, the CDR3 is TGTGCCAGCAGCCTCCCTCATGGACTAGCGGGAGGGGTGCAGTACTTC. Translation gives CASSLPHGLAGGVQYF.

The rearrangement uses TRBV28 and TRBJ2-7; D gene unclear. Germline CDR1 MDHEN, CDR2 SYDVKM. The V end was cut by 3 bases, the J end by 2 bases, with 8 bases between. The CDR3 totals 13 residues. The CDR3 is CASSFGSTYEQYF. CDR3 in DNA: TGTGCCAGCAGTTTCGGTAGTACCTACGAGCAGTACTTC.

The chain carries TRBV9 and TRBJ1-6; weak D call: TRBD1 (5 bases). The CDR3 totals 15 residues. V gave up 3 bases and J gave up 5 bases, with 12 bases separating them. Per the germline V gene, CDR1 is SGDLS and CDR2 is YYNGEE. CDR3 bases: TGTGCCAGCAGCGCGGGGACTCAAGATAATTCACCCCTCCACTTT. This gives the protein CASSAGTQDNSPLHF.

This clone was seen a handful of times. V gene TRBV27 combines with J gene TRBJ2-3; D not resolved. V dropped 3 bases and J dropped 3 bases, with 13 bases sitting between them. CDR1 is MNHEY, CDR2 SMNVEV, per germline (reference sequence). This CDR3 comprises 15 residues. CDR3 sequence reads: CASSFRVWATDTQYF. CDR3 bases: TGTGCCAGCAGTTTTAGGGTATGGGCGACAGATACGCAGTATTTT.

The V call is TRBV7-9, the J call TRBJ1-6; D is uncertain. This CDR3 region has 14 residues. Trimming removed 5 bases at V and 6 bases at J, with 11 bases between. Germline CDR1 is SEHNR and CDR2 is FQNEAQ (reference sequence). CDR3 residues: CASSPWTANSPLHF. CDR3 nucleotide sequence: TGTGCCAGCAGCCCTTGGACGGCTAATTCACCCCTCCACTTT.

The chain links TRBV29-1 to TRBJ2-1, with D possibly being TRBD1 (6 bases). The V end was cut by 6 bases, the J end by 3 bases, with 15 bases between. Germline V gene data show CDR1 as SQVTM and CDR2 as ANQGSEA. The CDR3 has 14 amino acids. CDR3 in amino acids: CSVKQGNYYNEQFF. The CDR3 DNA is TGCAGCGTGAAACAGGGAAACTACTACAATGAGCAGTTCTTC.

This chain uses TRBV2 with TRBJ2-4; no clear D gene. This CDR3 comprises 17 residues. CDR1 and CDR2 (germline): SNHLY, FYNNEI. V shed 7 bases and J shed 5 bases, with 24 bases lying between them. The CDR3 nucleotides are TGTGCCAGCATTTCGCACGTTCGCGGCGATAAGGAAAACATTCAGTACTTC. It translates to CASISHVRGDKENIQYF.

The rearrangement uses TRBV21-1 and TRBJ2-7; the table's D call of TRBD2 was not tested on the DNA. TRBV21-1 is shown as a pseudogene. This CDR3 has 17 amino acids. This CDR3 is CASSGNSGSWSSYEQYF. CDR3 sequence (DNA): TGTGCCAGCAGCGGGAATAGCGGTTCTTGGAGCTCCTACGAGCAGTACTTC.